The rows below give T cell receptor beta chains drawn from one sample of a study of blood T cell repertoires in COVID-19. Data came from immunoSEQ multiplex PCR; TCRdb stores just in-frame clones and leaves some out. This sample has over 60,000 clones, with 70% to 80% found just once. The sample taken for sequencing was peripheral blood. These receptors came from an elderly man with active or convalescent COVID-19. Each CDR3 is given with its conserved first and last residue. Fields, in order: clone size, J gene, V gene, D gene, CDR3 protein, CDR3 DNA. The D gene is left open where the match is weak. A clone size is listed for some rows: how often the clone was seen (once, few, many), or a class if it is expanded.

clone_size: .; j_call: TRBJ2-1; v_call: TRBV10-3; d_call: .; cdr3_aa: CAIEEGRYNEQFF; cdr3_nt: TGTGCCATCGAGGAGGGCCGATACAATGAGCAGTTCTTC
clone_size: .; j_call: TRBJ1-1; v_call: TRBV4-1; d_call: TRBD1; cdr3_aa: CASSQDRGAAFF; cdr3_nt: TGCGCCAGCAGCCAAGACAGGGGGGCAGCTTTCTTT
clone_size: few; j_call: TRBJ2-7; v_call: TRBV10-3; d_call: .; cdr3_aa: CAPRRGLALSHEQYF; cdr3_nt: TGTGCCCCCCGAAGGGGGCTAGCGCTCTCCCACGAGCAGTACTTC
clone_size: .; j_call: TRBJ2-4; v_call: TRBV5-1; d_call: TRBD2; cdr3_aa: CASSWEGGGSWNIQYF; cdr3_nt: TGCGCCAGCAGCTGGGAGGGCGGGGGTTCGTGGAACATTCAGTACTTC
clone_size: .; j_call: TRBJ2-5; v_call: TRBV7-2; d_call: TRBD2; cdr3_aa: CASSGKLAGGETQYF; cdr3_nt: TGTGCCAGCAGTGGGAAGCTAGCGGGAGGCGAGACCCAGTACTTC
clone_size: .; j_call: TRBJ2-3; v_call: TRBV2; d_call: TRBD1; cdr3_aa: CASSERGQSEFLLSTDTQYF; cdr3_nt: TGTGCCAGCAGTGAAAGGGGGCAGTCCGAATTCCTCCTTAGCACAGATACGCAGTATTTT
clone_size: .; j_call: TRBJ2-1; v_call: TRBV2; d_call: TRBD2; cdr3_aa: CASRRLAGPNSNEQFF; cdr3_nt: TGTGCCAGCAGAAGACTAGCGGGGCCGAACTCCAATGAGCAGTTCTTC
clone_size: .; j_call: TRBJ2-1; v_call: TRBV24-1; d_call: TRBD2; cdr3_aa: CATSPGGRKSDNEQFF; cdr3_nt: TGTGCCACCAGTCCTGGCGGGAGAAAGAGCGACAATGAGCAGTTCTTC
clone_size: .; j_call: TRBJ2-7; v_call: TRBV7-9; d_call: TRBD2; cdr3_aa: CASSWHSGRAPEQYF; cdr3_nt: TGTGCCAGCAGCTGGCATAGCGGGAGGGCCCCCGAGCAGTACTTC
clone_size: .; j_call: TRBJ2-6; v_call: TRBV7-7; d_call: .; cdr3_aa: CALVSVFSGANVLTF; cdr3_nt: TGTGCCCTCGTGAGTGTTTTCTCTGGGGCCAACGTCCTGACTTTC
clone_size: .; j_call: TRBJ2-7; v_call: TRBV12-3/TRBV12-4; d_call: .; cdr3_aa: CASSYYYEQYF; cdr3_nt: TGTGCCAGCAGTTACTACTACGAGCAGTACTTC
clone_size: .; j_call: TRBJ2-7; v_call: TRBV6-1; d_call: TRBD1; cdr3_aa: CASSEDGGQEYF; cdr3_nt: TGTGCCAGCAGTGAAGATGGCGGACAGGAGTACTTC
clone_size: .; j_call: TRBJ2-5; v_call: TRBV5-1; d_call: TRBD2; cdr3_aa: CASGTSGGLEETQYF; cdr3_nt: TGCGCCAGCGGAACAAGCGGGGGGTTGGAAGAGACCCAGTACTTC
clone_size: few; j_call: TRBJ2-5; v_call: TRBV7-2; d_call: TRBD1; cdr3_aa: CASSFYRDRARETQYF; cdr3_nt: TGTGCCAGCAGCTTTTACCGGGACAGGGCTCGGGAGACCCAGTACTTC
clone_size: .; j_call: TRBJ1-1; v_call: TRBV27; d_call: .; cdr3_aa: CASRPLPGMNTEAFF; cdr3_nt: TGTGCCAGCAGACCCCTCCCGGGGATGAACACTGAAGCTTTCTTT
clone_size: .; j_call: TRBJ1-3; v_call: TRBV5-1; d_call: .; cdr3_aa: CASSISGNTIYF; cdr3_nt: TGCGCCAGCAGTATCTCCGGAAACACCATATATTTT
clone_size: .; j_call: TRBJ2-2; v_call: TRBV28; d_call: .; cdr3_aa: CASSYQTWETGELFF; cdr3_nt: TGTGCCAGCAGTTACCAGACCTGGGAGACCGGGGAGCTGTTTTTT
clone_size: .; j_call: TRBJ2-3; v_call: TRBV27; d_call: TRBD1; cdr3_aa: CASSSLQGARADTQYF; cdr3_nt: TGTGCCAGCAGTTCCCTCCAGGGGGCGAGAGCAGATACGCAGTATTTT
clone_size: once; j_call: TRBJ2-7; v_call: TRBV5-6; d_call: .; cdr3_aa: CASSYRDEQYF; cdr3_nt: TGTGCCAGCAGCTATCGAGACGAGCAGTACTTC
clone_size: .; j_call: TRBJ2-2; v_call: TRBV3-1/TRBV3-2; d_call: .; cdr3_aa: CASSQAGDHPNTGELFF; cdr3_nt: TGTGCCAGCAGCCAAGCGGGAGACCACCCGAACACCGGGGAGCTGTTTTTT
clone_size: .; j_call: TRBJ2-1; v_call: TRBV7-6; d_call: .; cdr3_aa: CASSLVAHLPHNEQFF; cdr3_nt: TGTGCCAGCAGCTTAGTGGCCCACCTGCCCCACAATGAGCAGTTCTTC
clone_size: few; j_call: TRBJ2-7; v_call: TRBV5-1; d_call: TRBD1; cdr3_aa: CASSLTGTGSYEQYF; cdr3_nt: TGCGCCAGCAGCTTAACCGGGACAGGGTCCTACGAGCAGTACTTC
clone_size: .; j_call: TRBJ2-7; v_call: TRBV7-8; d_call: .; cdr3_aa: CASSSLALSSYEQYF; cdr3_nt: TGTGCCAGCAGCTCTCTAGCGTTAAGCTCCTACGAGCAGTACTTC
clone_size: .; j_call: TRBJ1-6; v_call: TRBV6-6; d_call: .; cdr3_aa: CASSYGERSPLHF; cdr3_nt: TGTGCCAGCAGTTACGGGGAGCGCTCACCCCTCCACTTT
clone_size: .; j_call: TRBJ2-7; v_call: TRBV2; d_call: TRBD1; cdr3_aa: CASDRGDSYEQYF; cdr3_nt: TGTGCCAGTGACAGGGGGGACTCCTACGAGCAGTACTTC
clone_size: .; j_call: TRBJ1-6; v_call: TRBV7-2; d_call: TRBD1; cdr3_aa: CASSARQGVSPLHF; cdr3_nt: TGTGCCAGCAGCGCCCGACAGGGGGTCTCACCCCTCCACTTT
clone_size: .; j_call: TRBJ2-3; v_call: TRBV27; d_call: .; cdr3_aa: CASSFRVGHTDTQYF; cdr3_nt: TGTGCCAGCAGTTTTCGTGTGGGGCACACAGATACGCAGTATTTT
clone_size: .; j_call: TRBJ2-6; v_call: TRBV29-1; d_call: .; cdr3_aa: CSVGEVRSGANVLTF; cdr3_nt: TGCAGCGTTGGGGAGGTCCGCTCTGGGGCCAACGTCCTGACTTTC
clone_size: .; j_call: TRBJ1-2; v_call: TRBV10-3; d_call: .; cdr3_aa: CAISGIAQYGYTF; cdr3_nt: TGTGCCATCAGTGGGATAGCGCAGTATGGCTACACCTTC
clone_size: .; j_call: TRBJ2-1; v_call: TRBV11-2; d_call: TRBD2; cdr3_aa: CASSPSYALAAYNEQFF; cdr3_nt: TGTGCCAGCAGCCCCTCGTACGCGCTAGCGGCTTACAATGAGCAGTTCTTC
clone_size: few; j_call: TRBJ2-7; v_call: TRBV29-1; d_call: TRBD1; cdr3_aa: CSVTPGQGYEQYF; cdr3_nt: TGCAGCGTTACACCGGGACAGGGGTACGAGCAGTACTTC
clone_size: .; j_call: TRBJ2-7; v_call: TRBV7-9; d_call: TRBD1; cdr3_aa: CASSSPMDRPHGEQYF; cdr3_nt: TGTGCCAGCAGCTCTCCAATGGACAGGCCCCACGGCGAGCAGTACTTC
clone_size: .; j_call: TRBJ1-2; v_call: TRBV7-3; d_call: TRBD1; cdr3_aa: CASSLETGRGYTF; cdr3_nt: TGTGCCAGCAGCTTAGAGACAGGGCGCGGCTACACCTTC
clone_size: .; j_call: TRBJ2-7; v_call: TRBV15; d_call: TRBD1; cdr3_aa: CATSRIGQGAYEQYF; cdr3_nt: TGTGCCACCAGCAGAATTGGACAGGGGGCCTACGAGCAGTACTTC